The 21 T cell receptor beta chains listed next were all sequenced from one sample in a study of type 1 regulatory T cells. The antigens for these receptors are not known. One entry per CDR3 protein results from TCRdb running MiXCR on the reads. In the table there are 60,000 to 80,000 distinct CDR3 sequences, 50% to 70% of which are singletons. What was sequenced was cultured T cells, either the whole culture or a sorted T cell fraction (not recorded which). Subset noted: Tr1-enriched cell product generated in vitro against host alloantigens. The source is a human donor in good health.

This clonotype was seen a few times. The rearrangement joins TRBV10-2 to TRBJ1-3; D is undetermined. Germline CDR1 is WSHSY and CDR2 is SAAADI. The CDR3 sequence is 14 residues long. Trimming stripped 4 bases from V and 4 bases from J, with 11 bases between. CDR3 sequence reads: CASSVGGAGNTIYF. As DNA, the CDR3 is TGCGCCAGCAGTGTCGGAGGTGCAGGAAACACCATATATTTT.

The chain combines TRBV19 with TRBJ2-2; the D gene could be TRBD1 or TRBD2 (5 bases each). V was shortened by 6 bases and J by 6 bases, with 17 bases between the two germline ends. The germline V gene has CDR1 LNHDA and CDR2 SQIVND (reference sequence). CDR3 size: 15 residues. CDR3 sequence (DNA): TGTGCCAGTAGCAGGGAAGCGGCGAGGCCCGGGGAGCTGTTTTTT. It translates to CASSREAARPGELFF.

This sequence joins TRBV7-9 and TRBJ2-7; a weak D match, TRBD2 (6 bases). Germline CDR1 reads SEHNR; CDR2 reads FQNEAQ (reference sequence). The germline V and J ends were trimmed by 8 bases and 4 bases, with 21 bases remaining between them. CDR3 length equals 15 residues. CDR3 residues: CASHHIGGGSYEQYF. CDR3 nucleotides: TGTGCCAGCCACCACATCGGGGGTGGTAGTTACGAGCAGTACTTC. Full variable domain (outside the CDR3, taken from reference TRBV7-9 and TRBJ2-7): DTGVSQNPRHKITKRGQNVTFRCDPISEHNRLYWYRQTLGQGPEFLTYFQNEAQLEKSRLLSDRFSAERPKGSFSTLEIQRTEQGDSAMYLCASHHIGGGSYEQYFGPGTRLTVT.

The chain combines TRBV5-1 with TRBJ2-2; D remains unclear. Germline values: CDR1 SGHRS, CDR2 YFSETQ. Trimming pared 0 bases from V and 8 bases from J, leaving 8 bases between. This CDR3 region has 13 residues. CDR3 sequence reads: CASSLVVLGELFF. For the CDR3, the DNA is TGCGCCAGCAGCTTGGTAGTCCTGGGGGAGCTGTTTTTT.

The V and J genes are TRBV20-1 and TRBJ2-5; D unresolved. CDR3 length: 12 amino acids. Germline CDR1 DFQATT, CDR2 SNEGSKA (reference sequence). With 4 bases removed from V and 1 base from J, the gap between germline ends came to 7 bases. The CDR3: CSANGPQETQYF. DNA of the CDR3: TGCAGTGCTAACGGACCCCAAGAGACCCAGTACTTC.

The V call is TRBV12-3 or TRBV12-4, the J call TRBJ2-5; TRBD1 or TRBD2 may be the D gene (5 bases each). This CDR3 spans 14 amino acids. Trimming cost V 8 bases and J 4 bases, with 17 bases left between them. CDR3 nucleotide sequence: TGTGCCAGCCAGAAGGACATCGGGGCAGAGACCCAGTACTTC. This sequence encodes CASQKDIGAETQYF.

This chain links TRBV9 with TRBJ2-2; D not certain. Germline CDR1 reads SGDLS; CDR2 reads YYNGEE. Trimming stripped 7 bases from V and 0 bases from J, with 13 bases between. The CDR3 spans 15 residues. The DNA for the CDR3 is TGTGCCAGCGGGTTGGCGGTGGCGAACACCGGGGAGCTGTTTTTT. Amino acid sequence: CASGLAVANTGELFF.

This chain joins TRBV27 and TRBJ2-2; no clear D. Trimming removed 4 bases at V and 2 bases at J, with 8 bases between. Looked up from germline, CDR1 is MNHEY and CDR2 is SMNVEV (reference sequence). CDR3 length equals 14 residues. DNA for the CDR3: TGTGCCAGCAGTTACCTCGGAAACACCGGGGAGCTGTTTTTT. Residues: CASSYLGNTGELFF.

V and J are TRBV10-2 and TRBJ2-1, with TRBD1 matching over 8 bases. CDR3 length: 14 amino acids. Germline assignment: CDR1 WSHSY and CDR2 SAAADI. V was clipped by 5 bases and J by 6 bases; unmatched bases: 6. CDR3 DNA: TGCGCCAGCAGTCGGACAGGGAGAATCAATGAGCAGTTCTTC. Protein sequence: CASSRTGRINEQFF.

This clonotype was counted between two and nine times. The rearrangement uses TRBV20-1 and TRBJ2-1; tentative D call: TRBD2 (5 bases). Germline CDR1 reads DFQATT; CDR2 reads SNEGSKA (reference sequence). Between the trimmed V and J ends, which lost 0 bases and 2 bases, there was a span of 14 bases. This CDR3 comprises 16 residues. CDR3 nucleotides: TGCAGTGCTAGAGATTTAAGCGGCGTGCCCTACAATGAGCAGTTCTTC. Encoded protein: CSARDLSGVPYNEQFF.

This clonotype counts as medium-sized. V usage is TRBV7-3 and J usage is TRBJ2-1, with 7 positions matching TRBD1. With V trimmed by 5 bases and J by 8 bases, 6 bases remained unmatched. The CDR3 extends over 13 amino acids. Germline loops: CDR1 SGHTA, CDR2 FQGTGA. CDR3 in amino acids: CASSRDRAHEQFF. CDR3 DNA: TGTGCCAGCAGCAGAGACAGGGCACATGAGCAGTTCTTC.

In nucleotides, the CDR3 is TGTGCCAGCAGCCCCAAGCCGATGACTAGCGGGAGATCCGATGAGCAGTTCTTC. It is translated as CASSPKPMTSGRSDEQFF. The chain links TRBV9 to TRBJ2-1, with 12 bases fitting TRBD2. The CDR3 covers 18 residues. Per the germline V gene, CDR1 is SGDLS and CDR2 is YYNGEE. J gave up 8 bases and V 4 bases, and 16 bases lay outside the gene matches.

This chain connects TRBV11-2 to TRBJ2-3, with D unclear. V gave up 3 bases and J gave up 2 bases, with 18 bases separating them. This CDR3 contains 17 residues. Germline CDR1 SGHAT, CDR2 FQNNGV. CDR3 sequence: CASSFRPRLDPTDTQYF. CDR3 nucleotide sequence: TGTGCCAGCAGCTTTCGACCCCGCTTAGACCCCACAGATACGCAGTATTTT.

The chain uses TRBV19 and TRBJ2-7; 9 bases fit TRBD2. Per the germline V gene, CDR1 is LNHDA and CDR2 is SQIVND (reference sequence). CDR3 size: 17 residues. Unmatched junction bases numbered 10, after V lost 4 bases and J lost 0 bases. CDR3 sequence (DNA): TGTGCCAGTAGTACCGGACTAGCGTCAAGGAGCTCCTACGAGCAGTACTTC. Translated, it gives CASSTGLASRSSYEQYF.

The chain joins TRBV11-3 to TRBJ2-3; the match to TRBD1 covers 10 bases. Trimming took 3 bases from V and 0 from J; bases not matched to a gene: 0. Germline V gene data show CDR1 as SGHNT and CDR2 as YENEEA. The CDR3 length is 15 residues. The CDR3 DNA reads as TGTGCCAGCAGCTTGGGACAGGGGAGCACAGATACGCAGTATTTT. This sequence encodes CASSLGQGSTDTQYF.

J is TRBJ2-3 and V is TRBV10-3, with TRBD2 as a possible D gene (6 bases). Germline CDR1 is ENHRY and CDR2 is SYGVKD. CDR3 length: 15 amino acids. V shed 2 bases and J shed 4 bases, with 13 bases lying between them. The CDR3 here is CAISEERVAADTQYF. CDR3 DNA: TGTGCCATCAGTGAGGAGCGGGTGGCGGCAGATACGCAGTATTTT.

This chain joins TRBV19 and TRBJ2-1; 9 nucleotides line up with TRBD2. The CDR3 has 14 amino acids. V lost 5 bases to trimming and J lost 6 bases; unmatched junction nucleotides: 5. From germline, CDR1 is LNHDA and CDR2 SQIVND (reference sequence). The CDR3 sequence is CASSGGLAGNEQFF. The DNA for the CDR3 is TGTGCCAGTAGTGGGGGACTAGCCGGCAATGAGCAGTTCTTC.

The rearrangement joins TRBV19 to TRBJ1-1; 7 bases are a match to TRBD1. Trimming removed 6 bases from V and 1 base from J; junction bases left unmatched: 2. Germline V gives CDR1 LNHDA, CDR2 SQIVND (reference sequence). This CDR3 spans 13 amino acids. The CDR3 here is CASRRTGNTEAFF. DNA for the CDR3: TGTGCCAGTAGAAGGACAGGGAACACTGAAGCTTTCTTT.

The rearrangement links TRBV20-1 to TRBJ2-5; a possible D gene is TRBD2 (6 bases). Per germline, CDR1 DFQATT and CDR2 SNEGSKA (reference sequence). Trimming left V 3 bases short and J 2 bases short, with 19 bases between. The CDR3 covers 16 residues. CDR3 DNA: TGCAGTGCTAGGGAGACCGTCCGGAGGGCACAAGAGACCCAGTACTTC. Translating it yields CSARETVRRAQETQYF.

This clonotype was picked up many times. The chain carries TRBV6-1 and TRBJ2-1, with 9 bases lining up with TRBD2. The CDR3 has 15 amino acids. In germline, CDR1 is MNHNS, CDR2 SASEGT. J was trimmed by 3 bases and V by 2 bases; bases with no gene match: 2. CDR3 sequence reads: CASSETSGHYNEQFF. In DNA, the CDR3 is TGTGCCAGCAGTGAAACTAGCGGGCACTACAATGAGCAGTTCTTC.

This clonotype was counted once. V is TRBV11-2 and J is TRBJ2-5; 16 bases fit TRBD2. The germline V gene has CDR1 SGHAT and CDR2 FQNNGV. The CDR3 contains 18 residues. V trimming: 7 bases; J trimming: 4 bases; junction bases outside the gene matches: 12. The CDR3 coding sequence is TGTGCCAGCACCAGGGGGACTAGCGGGAGGGCCTTGGGAGAGACCCAGTACTTC. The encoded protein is CASTRGTSGRALGETQYF. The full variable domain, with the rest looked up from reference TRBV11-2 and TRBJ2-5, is EAGVAQSPRYKIIEKRQSVAFWCNPISGHATLYWYQQILGQGPKLLIQFQNNGVVDDSQLPKDRFSAERLKGVDSTLKIQPAKLEDSAVYLCASTRGTSGRALGETQYFGPGTRLLVL.